Sequencing of this TCR beta chain was carried out in a study of radiotherapy plus CTLA-4 blockade in lung cancer. This clone was counted between two and nine times. Sequenced by immunoSEQ multiplex PCR; TCRdb stores in-frame clones only, minus some. Found here are 65,000 to 90,000 clones, approximately 86% of them singletons; the top ten hold less than 0.9%. The receptor was isolated from a human donor with non-small cell lung cancer who had stable disease on radiotherapy plus ipilimumab. Sequencing used peripheral blood, obtained from a patient treated with radiotherapy plus ipilimumab.

CDR3 DNA: TGTGCCAGCAGCGTCACAGGGGGATGGGGCACCGGGGAGCTGTTTTTT. It specifies CASSVTGGWGTGELFF. This chain uses TRBV6-6 with TRBJ2-2, with 8 bases aligning to TRBD1. Germline V gene lookup returns CDR1 MNHNY and CDR2 SVGAGI (reference sequence). The CDR3 is 16 residues long. The trim removed 6 bases at V and 4 bases at J, leaving 10 bases unmatched.